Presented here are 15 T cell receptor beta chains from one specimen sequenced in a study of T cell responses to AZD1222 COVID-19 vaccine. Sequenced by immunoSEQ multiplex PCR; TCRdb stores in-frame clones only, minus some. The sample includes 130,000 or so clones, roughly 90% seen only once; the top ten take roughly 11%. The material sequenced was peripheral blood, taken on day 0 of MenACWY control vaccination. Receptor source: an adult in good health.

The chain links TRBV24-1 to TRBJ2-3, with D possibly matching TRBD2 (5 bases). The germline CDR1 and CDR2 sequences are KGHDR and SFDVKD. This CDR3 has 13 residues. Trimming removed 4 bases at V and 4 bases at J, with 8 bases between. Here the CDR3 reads CATSDWESDTQYF. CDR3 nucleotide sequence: TGTGCCACCAGTGACTGGGAGTCAGATACGCAGTATTTT.

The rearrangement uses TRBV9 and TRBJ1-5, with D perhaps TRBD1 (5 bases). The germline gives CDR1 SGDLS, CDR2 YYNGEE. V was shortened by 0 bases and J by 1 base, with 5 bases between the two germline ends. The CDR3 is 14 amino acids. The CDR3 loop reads CASSVGTSNQPQHF. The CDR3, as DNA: TGTGCCAGCAGCGTAGGGACAAGCAATCAGCCCCAGCATTTT. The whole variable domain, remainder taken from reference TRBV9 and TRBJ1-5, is DSGVTQTPKHLITATGQRVTLRCSPRSGDLSVYWYQQSLDQGLQFLIQYYNGEERAKGNILERFSAQQFPDLHSELNLSSLELGDSALYFCASSVGTSNQPQHFGDGTRLSIL.

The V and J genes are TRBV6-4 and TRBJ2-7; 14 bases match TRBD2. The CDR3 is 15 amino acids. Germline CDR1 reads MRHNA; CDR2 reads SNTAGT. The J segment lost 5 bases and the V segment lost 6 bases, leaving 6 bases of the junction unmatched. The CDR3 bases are TGTGCCAGCAGCCCGGGACTAGCGGGAGTCGACGAGCAGTACTTC. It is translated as CASSPGLAGVDEQYF.

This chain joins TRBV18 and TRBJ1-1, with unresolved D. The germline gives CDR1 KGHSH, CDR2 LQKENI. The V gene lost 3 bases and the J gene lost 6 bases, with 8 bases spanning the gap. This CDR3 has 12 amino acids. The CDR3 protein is CASSPRDAEAFF. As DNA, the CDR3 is TGTGCCAGCTCACCGAGGGATGCTGAAGCTTTCTTT.

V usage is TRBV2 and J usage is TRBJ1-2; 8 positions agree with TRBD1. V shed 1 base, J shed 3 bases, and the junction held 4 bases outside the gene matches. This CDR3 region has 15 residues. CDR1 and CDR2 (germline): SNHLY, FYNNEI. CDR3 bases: TGTGCCAGCAGTGAAGGCGACAGGGGTGACTATGGCTACACCTTC. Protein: CASSEGDRGDYGYTF.

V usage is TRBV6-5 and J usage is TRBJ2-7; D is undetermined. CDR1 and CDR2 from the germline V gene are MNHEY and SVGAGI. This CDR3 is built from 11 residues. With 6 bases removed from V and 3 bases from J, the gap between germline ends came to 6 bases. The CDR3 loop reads CASRVYYEQYF. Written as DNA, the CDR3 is TGTGCCAGCAGGGTCTACTACGAGCAGTACTTC.

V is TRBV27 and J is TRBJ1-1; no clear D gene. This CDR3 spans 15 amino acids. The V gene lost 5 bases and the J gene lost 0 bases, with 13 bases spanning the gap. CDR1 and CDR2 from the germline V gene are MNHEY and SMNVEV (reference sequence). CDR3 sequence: CASSQTGWVNTEAFF. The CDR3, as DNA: TGTGCCAGCAGTCAAACCGGGTGGGTGAACACTGAAGCTTTCTTT.

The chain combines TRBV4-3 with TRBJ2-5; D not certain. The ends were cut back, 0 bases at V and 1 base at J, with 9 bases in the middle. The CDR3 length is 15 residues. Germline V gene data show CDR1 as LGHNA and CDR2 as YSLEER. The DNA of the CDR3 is TGCGCCAGCAGCCAAGATAGTACACTCCAAGAGACCCAGTACTTC. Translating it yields CASSQDSTLQETQYF.

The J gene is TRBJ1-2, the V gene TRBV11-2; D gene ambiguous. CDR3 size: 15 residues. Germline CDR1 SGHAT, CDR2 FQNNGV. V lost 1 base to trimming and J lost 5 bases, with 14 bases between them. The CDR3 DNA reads TGTGCCAGCAGCTTAGTTCTGGGCGGTAGTTATGGCTACACCTTC. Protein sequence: CASSLVLGGSYGYTF.

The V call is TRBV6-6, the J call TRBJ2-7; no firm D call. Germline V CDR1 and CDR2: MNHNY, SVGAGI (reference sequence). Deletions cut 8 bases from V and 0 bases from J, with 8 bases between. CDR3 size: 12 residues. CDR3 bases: TGTGCCAGCCGTACAGTCTCCTACGAGCAGTACTTC. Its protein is CASRTVSYEQYF.

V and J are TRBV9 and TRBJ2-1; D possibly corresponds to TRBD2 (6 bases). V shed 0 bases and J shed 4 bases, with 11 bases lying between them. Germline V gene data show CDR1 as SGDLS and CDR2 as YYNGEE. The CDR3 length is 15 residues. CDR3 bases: TGTGCCAGCAGCGTAGCCGGGAGACAATACAATGAGCAGTTCTTC. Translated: CASSVAGRQYNEQFF.

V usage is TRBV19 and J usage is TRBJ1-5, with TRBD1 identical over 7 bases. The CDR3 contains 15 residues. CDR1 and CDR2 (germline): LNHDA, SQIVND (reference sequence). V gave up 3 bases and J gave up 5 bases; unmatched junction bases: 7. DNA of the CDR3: TGTGCCAGTAGTATCGGGACAGACCTACATCAGCCCCAGCATTTT. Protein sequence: CASSIGTDLHQPQHF.

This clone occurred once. CDR3: CASSIGDFQGDGANYGYTF. The CDR3 nucleotides read TGTGCCAGTAGTATAGGGGACTTTCAGGGGGACGGCGCTAACTATGGCTACACCTTC. The chain employs TRBV19 and TRBJ1-2, with 7 bases aligning to TRBD1. J gave up 0 bases and V 1 base, and 14 bases lay outside the gene matches. CDR1 and CDR2 (germline): LNHDA, SQIVND (reference sequence). The length of the CDR3 is 19 residues. The whole variable domain, filled in from reference TRBV19 and TRBJ1-2, reads DGGITQSPKYLFRKEGQNVTLSCEQNLNHDAMYWYRQDPGQGLRLIYYSQIVNDFQKGDIAEGYSVSREKKESFPLTVTSAQKNPTAFYLCASSIGDFQGDGANYGYTFGSGTRLTVV.

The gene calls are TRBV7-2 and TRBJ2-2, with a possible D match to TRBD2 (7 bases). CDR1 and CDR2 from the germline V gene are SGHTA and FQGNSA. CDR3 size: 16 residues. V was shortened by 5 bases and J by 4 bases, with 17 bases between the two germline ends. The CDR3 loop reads CASSRPGGRITGELFF. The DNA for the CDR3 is TGTGCCAGCAGCCGTCCCGGGGGGCGGATCACCGGGGAGCTGTTTTTT. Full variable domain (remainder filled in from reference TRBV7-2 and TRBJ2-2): GAGVSQSPSNKVTEKGKDVELRCDPISGHTALYWYRQSLGQGLEFLIYFQGNSAPDKSGLPSDRFSAERTGGSVSTLTIQRTQQEDSAVYLCASSRPGGRITGELFFGEGSRLTVL.

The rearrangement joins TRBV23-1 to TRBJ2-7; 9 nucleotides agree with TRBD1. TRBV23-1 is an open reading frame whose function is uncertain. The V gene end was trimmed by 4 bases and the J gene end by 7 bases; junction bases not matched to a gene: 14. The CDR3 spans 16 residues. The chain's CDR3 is CASSPQGVDRGVEQYF. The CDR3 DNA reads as TGCGCCAGCAGTCCTCAAGGGGTGGACAGGGGCGTGGAGCAGTACTTC.